This TCR beta chain was identified during a study of molecular identifiers for immune sequencing clone quantification. Libraries of naive CD8 T cells were made from about 19,000 to 1,100,000 sorted cells. They used 10%, 30% or 50% RNA. Overall study results and limits: Over 97% of effector molecules, yet under 1% of naive-cell molecules, were held by clones above 20 RNA copies.

The table lists this clonotype with many counts. The antigen is unknown. The germline gene is not matched at one end of the junction; a read error may be the cause. This CDR3 is 13 amino acids long. Germline assignment: CDR1 GTSNPN and CDR2 SVGIG (reference sequence). Previously described methods and listed TCR primers were employed for the bulk TCR libraries. TCRdb itself ran the PCR reads through MiXCR, one entry per CDR3 protein. Here the sample spans approximately 590,000 distinct CDR3 sequences, around 25% being singletons. The chain uses TRBV30 and TRBJ2-7; TRBD1 is a possible D gene (6 bases). This clonotype originated in a human donor in good health. Some libraries in this study had Jurkat cell RNA spiked in. Sequencing was done on a sample of naive CD8+ T cells from blood, with Jurkat cell RNA spiked in. The subset denotes: FACS-sorted CD8+CD4-CCR7+CD45RA+ naive T cells. This chain's CDR3 is CAWSSNTGSWQNF. The CDR3 DNA sequence: TGTGCCTGGAGTTCCAACACAGGGTCCTGGCAGAACTTC.